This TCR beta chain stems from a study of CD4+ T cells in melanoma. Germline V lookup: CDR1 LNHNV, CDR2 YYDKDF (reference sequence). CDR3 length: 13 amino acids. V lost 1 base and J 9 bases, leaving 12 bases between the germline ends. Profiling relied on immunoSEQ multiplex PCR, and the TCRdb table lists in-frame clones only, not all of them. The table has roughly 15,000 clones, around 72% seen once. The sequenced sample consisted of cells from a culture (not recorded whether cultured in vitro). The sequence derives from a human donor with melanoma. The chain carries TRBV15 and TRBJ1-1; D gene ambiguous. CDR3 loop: CATSRVRSSQAFF. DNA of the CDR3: TGTGCCACCAGCAGAGTCCGTTCATCGCAAGCTTTCTTT.